Below, 18 T cell receptor beta chains from the same sample are listed, as sequenced in a study of blood T cell repertoires in COVID-19. Data came from immunoSEQ multiplex PCR; TCRdb stores just in-frame clones and leaves some out. The sample gives 110,000 to 150,000 clones, more than 75% of which show up once; approximately 5.2% is in the top ten. The material sequenced was peripheral blood. The origin of the receptors is a woman between 70 and 85 years old with COVID-19, enrolled during active disease.

The rearrangement joins TRBV4-2 to TRBJ2-5; perhaps TRBD2 as D (6 bases). Germline assignment: CDR1 LGHNA and CDR2 YNFKEQ. Trimming took off 2 bases at V and 4 bases at J, with 11 bases between the two ends. This CDR3 spans 14 amino acids. The CDR3 reads CASSQPGEGETQYF. CDR3 nucleotides: TGTGCCAGCAGCCAACCGGGAGAGGGAGAGACCCAGTACTTC.

The chain joins TRBV4-1 to TRBJ1-4, with a possible D match to TRBD1 (5 bases). CDR1 is MGHRA and CDR2 is YSYEKL in the germline V gene. The V gene lost 1 base and the J gene lost 7 bases, with 13 bases spanning the gap. The CDR3 contains 15 residues. The chain's CDR3 is CASSQGSGQFEKLFF. CDR3 DNA: TGCGCCAGCAGCCAAGGCTCAGGGCAGTTTGAAAAACTGTTTTTT.

The rearrangement joins TRBV2 to TRBJ1-1, with D uncertain. Germline V gives CDR1 SNHLY, CDR2 FYNNEI. The V end lost 6 bases, the J end lost 5 bases, and 13 bases lay between the germline ends. CDR3 length equals 13 residues. CDR3 in amino acids: CASRGNPATEAFF. As DNA, the CDR3 is TGTGCCAGCAGGGGCAACCCTGCTACTGAAGCTTTCTTT.

The chain joins TRBV4-1 to TRBJ2-7; D unresolved. This CDR3 spans 14 amino acids. In germline, CDR1 is MGHRA, CDR2 YSYEKL. Deletions cut 4 bases from V and 5 bases from J, with 15 bases between. Here the CDR3 reads CASSPAYQEDEQYF. CDR3 in DNA: TGCGCCAGCAGCCCGGCGTATCAGGAAGACGAGCAGTACTTC.

This chain links TRBV18 with TRBJ2-1; 7 bases agree with TRBD1. The CDR3 runs 15 residues. In germline, CDR1 is KGHSH, CDR2 LQKENI. J gave up 5 bases and V 5 bases, and 9 bases lay outside the gene matches. The CDR3 here is CASSERQGADNEQFF. CDR3 in DNA: TGTGCCAGCTCAGAACGACAGGGTGCAGACAATGAGCAGTTCTTC.

This rearrangement joins TRBV14 to TRBJ1-2; unclear D gene. The CDR3 contains 13 residues. Trimming cost V 4 bases and J 4 bases, with 10 bases left between them. CDR1 and CDR2 (germline): SGHDN, FVKESK. CDR3 sequence reads: CASSPRLAYGYTF. The CDR3 DNA follows: TGTGCCAGCAGCCCTCGACTCGCCTATGGCTACACCTTC.

The V gene is TRBV28, the J gene TRBJ2-7, with TRBD2 matching over 11 bases. Germline CDR1 and CDR2: MDHEN and SYDVKM. This CDR3 has 13 amino acids. V was pared by 8 bases and J by 2 bases, with 2 bases of the junction left unmatched. The CDR3 DNA reads as TGTGCCAGCCGACTAGCGGGGACCTACGAGCAGTACTTC. It yields the protein CASRLAGTYEQYF.

This clone was found a few times. V and J are TRBV4-1 and TRBJ2-2; a weak D match, TRBD1 (5 bases). The CDR3 covers 15 residues. Per germline, CDR1 MGHRA and CDR2 YSYEKL. The V gene lost 3 bases and the J gene lost 0 bases, with 8 bases spanning the gap. Here the CDR3 DNA reads TGCGCCAGCAGCCACTGGGGCGCGAACACCGGGGAGCTGTTTTTT. Protein: CASSHWGANTGELFF.

The V and J genes are TRBV19 and TRBJ1-5; a possible D gene is TRBD1 (6 bases). Germline lookup yields CDR1 LNHDA and CDR2 SQIVND (reference sequence). This CDR3 has 13 residues. V lost 6 bases and J 3 bases, leaving 9 bases between the germline ends. This CDR3 is CASSGQINQPQHF. In nucleotides, the CDR3 is TGTGCCAGTAGCGGACAGATCAATCAGCCCCAGCATTTT.

V usage is TRBV12-3 or TRBV12-4 and J usage is TRBJ1-2; the match to TRBD1 covers 9 bases. CDR3 length: 13 residues. V gave up 8 bases and J gave up 8 bases; unmatched junction bases: 9. CDR3 sequence: CASRGTGSGGYTF. The CDR3 DNA follows: TGTGCCAGCCGGGGGACAGGGAGTGGGGGCTACACCTTC.

J is TRBJ1-2 and V is TRBV6-5; 8 bases match TRBD1. V lost 5 bases, J lost 8 bases, and 7 bases stayed unmatched. The CDR3 spans 13 residues. Germline-derived CDR1 and CDR2 are MNHEY and SVGAGI. CDR3: CASSLRQGKGYTF. Written as DNA, the CDR3 is TGTGCCAGCAGTCTCAGACAGGGGAAAGGCTACACCTTC.

This clone was seen a single time. The chain carries TRBV5-1 and TRBJ1-1; TRBD1 might be the D (6 bases). Looked up from germline, CDR1 is SGHRS and CDR2 is YFSETQ. V gave up 3 bases and J gave up 1 base, with 16 bases separating them. This CDR3 is built from 16 residues. The CDR3 nucleotides are TGCGCCAGCAGCTCACCCGACAGGTACACGAACACTGAAGCTTTCTTT. Translating gives CASSSPDRYTNTEAFF.

This clone was picked up a small number of times. Here the CDR3 reads CASSLGRAVETQYF. DNA for the CDR3: TGTGCCAGCAGCTTAGGGCGGGCCGTAGAGACCCAGTACTTC. This chain joins TRBV7-8 and TRBJ2-5, with a possible D match to TRBD2 (5 bases). The CDR3 spans 14 residues. Germline V gene sequence: CDR1 SGHVS, CDR2 FQNEAQ. V was trimmed by 1 base and J by 4 bases, leaving 10 bases between them.

The chain is built from TRBV30 and TRBJ1-1; the D is unclear. The germline gives CDR1 GTSNPN, CDR2 SVGIG (reference sequence). V was trimmed by 4 bases and J by 1 base, leaving 7 bases between them. This CDR3 region has 12 residues. The CDR3 DNA is TGTGCCTGGAATCTCCGGAACACTGAAGCTTTCTTT. The encoded protein is CAWNLRNTEAFF.

CDR3: CASRLGQGNTIYF. Written as DNA, the CDR3 is TGTGCCAGCAGACTAGGACAGGGCAACACCATATATTTT. The rearrangement links TRBV6-1 to TRBJ1-3; the match to TRBD1 covers 8 bases. The CDR3 is 13 amino acids. J lost 7 bases, V lost 6 bases, and 5 bases had no gene match. Germline CDR1 reads MNHNS; CDR2 reads SASEGT.

The chain carries TRBV19 and TRBJ2-7; 7 bases map to TRBD2. Losses at the gene ends were 3 bases for V and 6 bases for J; bases not matched to a gene: 5. CDR3 length: 13 amino acids. The germline gives CDR1 LNHDA, CDR2 SQIVND (reference sequence). The CDR3: CASSMKRGAEQYF. The CDR3 coding sequence is TGTGCCAGTAGTATGAAGCGGGGCGCCGAGCAGTACTTC.

In the case of this clone: This sample also contains other DNA sequences that code for the same CDR3. J is TRBJ2-7 and V is TRBV21-1; the table's D call, TRBD1, has no DNA check behind it. TRBV21-1 is recorded as a pseudogene. This CDR3 is 16 amino acids long. The CDR3 sequence: CASSKALQGGTYEQYF. In DNA, the CDR3 is TGTGCCAGCAGCAAGGCGCTACAGGGTGGGACCTACGAGCAGTACTTC.

This clone was seen repeatedly, ten times or more. This chain uses TRBV7-9 with TRBJ2-5; 8 bases fit TRBD1. Trimming took 1 base from V and 14 from J; bases not matched to a gene: 6. There are 12 residues in the CDR3. Germline CDR1 is SEHNR and CDR2 is FQNEAQ (reference sequence). CDR3 nucleotide sequence: TGTGCCAGCAGCTTAGGAGGGACAGGTAGTTACTTC. This codes for CASSLGGTGSYF. Full variable domain (remainder filled in from reference TRBV7-9 and TRBJ2-5): DTGVSQNPRHKITKRGQNVTFRCDPISEHNRLYWYRQTLGQGPEFLTYFQNEAQLEKSRLLSDRFSAERPKGSFSTLEIQRTEQGDSAMYLCASSLGGTGSYFGPGTRLLVL.